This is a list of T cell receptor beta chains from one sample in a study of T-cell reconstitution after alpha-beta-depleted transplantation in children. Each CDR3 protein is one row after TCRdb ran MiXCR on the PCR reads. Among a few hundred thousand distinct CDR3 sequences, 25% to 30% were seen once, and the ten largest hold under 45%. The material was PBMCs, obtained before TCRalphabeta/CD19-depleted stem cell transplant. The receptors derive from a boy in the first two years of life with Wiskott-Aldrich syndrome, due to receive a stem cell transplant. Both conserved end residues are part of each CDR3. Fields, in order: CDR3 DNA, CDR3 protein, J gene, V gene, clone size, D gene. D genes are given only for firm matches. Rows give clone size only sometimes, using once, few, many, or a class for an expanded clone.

CDR3nt: TGCAGTGTTAAGATAGCGACAGCGGAGAACACTGAAGCTTTCTTT
CDR3aa: CSVKIATAENTEAFF
j_gene: TRBJ1-1
v_gene: TRBV20-1
abundance: few
d_gene: -

CDR3nt: TGTGCCAGCAGTTTAGGGGCAAGTTCCGAGCAGTACTTC
CDR3aa: CASSLGASSEQYF
j_gene: TRBJ2-7
v_gene: TRBV6-2/TRBV6-3
abundance: -
d_gene: -

CDR3nt: TGTGCCAGCTGCGGGCTAGCGGATTACAATGAGCAGTTCTTC
CDR3aa: CASCGLADYNEQFF
j_gene: TRBJ2-1
v_gene: TRBV7-8
abundance: few
d_gene: TRBD2

CDR3nt: TGCGCCAGCAGCTTAGGGCAGGGGGACGGCGAGCAGTACTTC
CDR3aa: CASSLGQGDGEQYF
j_gene: TRBJ2-7
v_gene: TRBV5-1
abundance: -
d_gene: TRBD1

CDR3nt: TGTGCCACCAGTGACACCAGGGGCAGCGGGGTAGGCGAGCAGTACTTC
CDR3aa: CATSDTRGSGVGEQYF
j_gene: TRBJ2-7
v_gene: TRBV24-1
abundance: -
d_gene: -

CDR3nt: TGCAGTGCTAGACCGAGCGGGAGCCCAGAGCAGTACTTC
CDR3aa: CSARPSGSPEQYF
j_gene: TRBJ2-7
v_gene: TRBV20-1
abundance: -
d_gene: TRBD2

CDR3nt: TGCAGCGTTGAGACGGGCGGAGCCAAAAACATTCAGTACTTC
CDR3aa: CSVETGGAKNIQYF
j_gene: TRBJ2-4
v_gene: TRBV29-1
abundance: -
d_gene: -

CDR3nt: TGTGCCAGCAGTGACGGGACAGGGGCCTACGAGCAGTACTTC
CDR3aa: CASSDGTGAYEQYF
j_gene: TRBJ2-7
v_gene: TRBV25-1
abundance: -
d_gene: TRBD1

CDR3nt: TGTGCCAGCAGCTTGGATCGTAGCGGGAGGGCCATGGATGAGCAGTTCTTC
CDR3aa: CASSLDRSGRAMDEQFF
j_gene: TRBJ2-1
v_gene: TRBV5-5
abundance: few
d_gene: TRBD2

CDR3nt: TGTGCCACCAGTGATGGCTCCACAGATACGCAGTATTTT
CDR3aa: CATSDGSTDTQYF
j_gene: TRBJ2-3
v_gene: TRBV24-1
abundance: -
d_gene: -

CDR3nt: TGTGCCAGCAGCCCTAGAAGGGCGAACACCGGGGAGCTGTTTTTT
CDR3aa: CASSPRRANTGELFF
j_gene: TRBJ2-2
v_gene: TRBV9
abundance: few
d_gene: -

CDR3nt: TGTGCCAGCATGACAGGGGCCCACAATGAGCAGTTCTTC
CDR3aa: CASMTGAHNEQFF
j_gene: TRBJ2-1
v_gene: TRBV28
abundance: -
d_gene: TRBD1

CDR3nt: TGCGCCAGCAGCCTCATAGTGCGCCCCTACAATGAGCAGTTCTTC
CDR3aa: CASSLIVRPYNEQFF
j_gene: TRBJ2-1
v_gene: TRBV5-1
abundance: few
d_gene: -

CDR3nt: TGCGCCAGCAGCTTGGAGGGTCCCTCCCGAAGATACAATGAGCAGTTCTTC
CDR3aa: CASSLEGPSRRYNEQFF
j_gene: TRBJ2-1
v_gene: TRBV5-1
abundance: -
d_gene: -

CDR3nt: TGCAGTGCCCGCGGGGACAGGGGTATAGGTGAAAAACTGTTTTTT
CDR3aa: CSARGDRGIGEKLFF
j_gene: TRBJ1-4
v_gene: TRBV20-1
abundance: -
d_gene: TRBD1

CDR3nt: TGTGCCAGCAGTTACAGGCTCGGACAAGAGACCCAGTACTTC
CDR3aa: CASSYRLGQETQYF
j_gene: TRBJ2-5
v_gene: TRBV6-5
abundance: -
d_gene: -

CDR3nt: TGCGCCAGCAGCTCTGTCGGGGAGTTGGGCAACAATGAGCAGTTCTTC
CDR3aa: CASSSVGELGNNEQFF
j_gene: TRBJ2-1
v_gene: TRBV5-1
abundance: few
d_gene: -

CDR3nt: TGTGCCAGCAGTTTAGAGCAGGGAGCGAAGACCCAGTACTTC
CDR3aa: CASSLEQGAKTQYF
j_gene: TRBJ2-5
v_gene: TRBV27
abundance: few
d_gene: -

CDR3nt: TGCAGTGCTAGAGATCTGGCGGGACAAGATACGCAGTATTTT
CDR3aa: CSARDLAGQDTQYF
j_gene: TRBJ2-3
v_gene: TRBV20-1
abundance: -
d_gene: -

CDR3nt: TGTGCCAGCTCGATCTTAGCGGGAGGGCCGAACACCGGGGAGCTGTTTTTT
CDR3aa: CASSILAGGPNTGELFF
j_gene: TRBJ2-2
v_gene: TRBV18
abundance: few
d_gene: TRBD2

CDR3nt: TGTGCCAGCAGCGGGCCAGTGCCAGGGAGAACCTACGAGCAGTACTTC
CDR3aa: CASSGPVPGRTYEQYF
j_gene: TRBJ2-7
v_gene: TRBV9
abundance: -
d_gene: -

CDR3nt: TGCGCCAGCAGCTTAGATGACAGATCGTACCAAGAGACCCAGTACTTC
CDR3aa: CASSLDDRSYQETQYF
j_gene: TRBJ2-5
v_gene: TRBV5-1
abundance: -
d_gene: -

CDR3nt: TGTGCCAGCAGCTTAGGCGGAGGGAATACGCAGTATTTT
CDR3aa: CASSLGGGNTQYF
j_gene: TRBJ2-3
v_gene: TRBV7-2
abundance: -
d_gene: -

CDR3nt: TGTGCCAGCAGCTTAGTAGTAGGGGTGGTGAACACTGAAGCTTTCTTT
CDR3aa: CASSLVVGVVNTEAFF
j_gene: TRBJ1-1
v_gene: TRBV7-8
abundance: few
d_gene: -

CDR3nt: TGCGCCAGCAGCTTGAGGTCTGCGGGTGCCTACGAGCAGTACTTC
CDR3aa: CASSLRSAGAYEQYF
j_gene: TRBJ2-7
v_gene: TRBV5-1
abundance: few
d_gene: -

CDR3nt: TGTGCCAGCAGTTACCGACAGGGAGGTCAGCCCCAGCATTTT
CDR3aa: CASSYRQGGQPQHF
j_gene: TRBJ1-5
v_gene: TRBV12-3/TRBV12-4
abundance: -
d_gene: TRBD1

CDR3nt: TGTGCCAGCAGTCTAGACAGGGTAGACGGCTACACCTTC
CDR3aa: CASSLDRVDGYTF
j_gene: TRBJ1-2
v_gene: TRBV12-3/TRBV12-4
abundance: -
d_gene: TRBD1

CDR3nt: TGCAGCGTTGAAGAGGGACTAGCGGGAGAGACCCAGTACTTC
CDR3aa: CSVEEGLAGETQYF
j_gene: TRBJ2-5
v_gene: TRBV29-1
abundance: -
d_gene: TRBD2

CDR3nt: TGTGCCACCAGTGAGCAGAGCTTGTACAGGTTGAACACCGGGGAGCTGTTTTTT
CDR3aa: CATSEQSLYRLNTGELFF
j_gene: TRBJ2-2
v_gene: TRBV24-1
abundance: few
d_gene: -

CDR3nt: TGTGCCAGCAGCGATAGACTAGCGGGATACAATGAGCAGTTCTTC
CDR3aa: CASSDRLAGYNEQFF
j_gene: TRBJ2-1
v_gene: TRBV9
abundance: -
d_gene: TRBD2

CDR3nt: TGTGCCAGCAATCTCCTAGCGGGAGCTAATGAGCAGTTCTTC
CDR3aa: CASNLLAGANEQFF
j_gene: TRBJ2-1
v_gene: TRBV2
abundance: -
d_gene: TRBD2

CDR3nt: TGCAGTGCGTCGCGGGGGGCGACTCAGCCCCAGCATTTT
CDR3aa: CSASRGATQPQHF
j_gene: TRBJ1-5
v_gene: TRBV20-1
abundance: few
d_gene: -

CDR3nt: TGTGCCAGCAGCCAGATAACAGTGACAAACTATGGCTACACCTTC
CDR3aa: CASSQITVTNYGYTF
j_gene: TRBJ1-2
v_gene: TRBV5-5
abundance: few
d_gene: -

CDR3nt: TGCGCCAGCAGCTCAGGAATCAGGGGGCCGGTGGACGAGCAGTACTTC
CDR3aa: CASSSGIRGPVDEQYF
j_gene: TRBJ2-7
v_gene: TRBV5-1
abundance: -
d_gene: TRBD1

CDR3nt: TGCAGCGTGGAGACAGTTGAGACCCAGTACTTC
CDR3aa: CSVETVETQYF
j_gene: TRBJ2-5
v_gene: TRBV29-1
abundance: -
d_gene: -

CDR3nt: TGTGCCAGCAGTCGATCTAGCGGGAGGGCGGAGACCCAGTACTTC
CDR3aa: CASSRSSGRAETQYF
j_gene: TRBJ2-5
v_gene: TRBV27
abundance: few
d_gene: TRBD2

CDR3nt: TGCAGCGTTGCTCGGGCGGCTACAGATACGCAGTATTTT
CDR3aa: CSVARAATDTQYF
j_gene: TRBJ2-3
v_gene: TRBV29-1
abundance: -
d_gene: -

CDR3nt: TGTGCCTGGAGTGTTGGTGGAGGGCTTGTAAACACCGGGGAGCTGTTTTTT
CDR3aa: CAWSVGGGLVNTGELFF
j_gene: TRBJ2-2
v_gene: TRBV30
abundance: few
d_gene: -

CDR3nt: TGCGCCAGCAGCTTGGTGGATGAGCAGTTCTTC
CDR3aa: CASSLVDEQFF
j_gene: TRBJ2-1
v_gene: TRBV5-1
abundance: many
d_gene: -

CDR3nt: TGTGCCACCACCGTCGGACTAGCGAAAGAGACCCAGTACTTC
CDR3aa: CATTVGLAKETQYF
j_gene: TRBJ2-5
v_gene: TRBV15
abundance: -
d_gene: TRBD2

CDR3nt: TGCGCCAACACAGGGGGCTTCTACAATGAGCAGTTCTTC
CDR3aa: CANTGGFYNEQFF
j_gene: TRBJ2-1
v_gene: TRBV5-1
abundance: few
d_gene: TRBD1

CDR3nt: TGTGCCAGCAGCTTAAGGTTCGGGAGGGAGATAGATACGCAGTATTTT
CDR3aa: CASSLRFGREIDTQYF
j_gene: TRBJ2-3
v_gene: TRBV7-3
abundance: -
d_gene: TRBD2

CDR3nt: TGTGCCAGCACCCCCGGGTGGCAAGAGACCCAGTACTTC
CDR3aa: CASTPGWQETQYF
j_gene: TRBJ2-5
v_gene: TRBV7-8
abundance: few
d_gene: -

CDR3nt: TGTGCCAGCAGCTCAATTTCTACGGTTATCACCGGGGAGCTGTTTTTT
CDR3aa: CASSSISTVITGELFF
j_gene: TRBJ2-2
v_gene: TRBV11-2
abundance: -
d_gene: -

CDR3nt: TGCGCCAGCAGCTTGGATGGACAGATCGGTGGAAACACCATATATTTT
CDR3aa: CASSLDGQIGGNTIYF
j_gene: TRBJ1-3
v_gene: TRBV5-1
abundance: few
d_gene: -